The sequence of this T cell receptor (beta chain) was determined in a study of T cell responses to AZD1222 COVID-19 vaccine. Method: immunoSEQ multiplex PCR; TCRdb's copy keeps in-frame clones and lacks some. The sample has about 54,000 clones, nearly 90% seen once; the top ten hold 3.5% to 4%. Findings and limits, study-wide: Females outnumbered males among donors, who were mostly white British; clonal diversity was possibly underestimated. After the peak T cell response, and only then, were repertoires sampled. Of spike-specific TCRs, nearly half reportedly target regions left unmutated in variants.

V was pared by 4 bases and J by 8 bases, with 24 bases between. Germline CDR1 MDHEN, CDR2 SYDVKM. This CDR3 contains 16 residues. As for this clone: The antigen is unknown.

This material consisted of peripheral blood, taken on day 0 of AZD1222 vaccination. This clonotype was obtained from an adult in good health. The J gene is TRBJ2-7, the V gene TRBV28, with D perhaps matching TRBD1 (5 bases). CDR3 sequence (DNA): TGTGCCAGCAGTTCCCCCGAGGTCCAGGGCAAGTGGCAGCAGTACTTC. Its protein product is CASSSPEVQGKWQQYF.